These 11 T cell receptor beta chains were all obtained from the same sample, sequenced in a study of human T cells and chemical hapten exposure. TCRdb re-analysed the 5' RACE reads in MiXCR, keeping a single row per CDR3 protein. This table holds some 78,000 distinct CDR3 sequences, about 8% found once. Unfractionated whole blood was the source of the extracted total RNA. Receptors were obtained from a male donor in good health.

V and J are TRBV28 and TRBJ2-7; D is ambiguous. Trimming stripped 4 bases from V and 6 bases from J, with 7 bases between. The germline gives CDR1 MDHEN, CDR2 SYDVKM. The CDR3 extends over 11 amino acids. Here the CDR3 DNA reads TGTGCCAGCAGTTCCGACCGCGAGCAGTACTTC. Protein product: CASSSDREQYF. Looking up the rest from reference TRBV28 and TRBJ2-7 gives the full variable domain: DVKVTQSSRYLVKRTGEKVFLECVQDMDHENMFWYRQDPGLGLRLIYFSYDVKMKEKGDIPEGYSVSREKKERFSLILESASTNQTSMYLCASSSDREQYFGPGTRLTVT.

This clonotype was counted a few times. The chain couples TRBV2 to TRBJ2-3; 12 bases map to TRBD2. Germline lookup yields CDR1 SNHLY and CDR2 FYNNEI. Trimming cost V 0 bases and J 4 bases; bases outside gene matches: 14. The CDR3 totals 20 residues. CDR3 coding DNA: TGTGCCAGCAGTGAAGCGCTTCAACCGGTGGCTAGCGGGGGGGCAGATACGCAGTATTTT. This sequence encodes CASSEALQPVASGGADTQYF.

In this sample, this clonotype turned up many times. J is TRBJ2-5 and V is TRBV7-3; D is ambiguous. The CDR3 runs 13 residues. Germline V gene data show CDR1 as SGHTA and CDR2 as FQGTGA. V was clipped by 1 base and J by 4 bases, with 7 bases between them. CDR3 residues: CASSLNPVETQYF. In DNA form, the CDR3 reads TGTGCCAGCAGCTTAAACCCCGTAGAGACCCAGTACTTC.

This clonotype appeared many times. The V gene is TRBV18, the J gene TRBJ2-5, with a possible D match to TRBD2 (5 bases). The germline CDR1 and CDR2 sequences are KGHSH and LQKENI. The V gene lost 2 bases and the J gene lost 1 base, with 5 bases spanning the gap. CDR3 length: 13 residues. DNA of the CDR3: TGTGCCAGCTCACCAGGGAGCCAAGAGACCCAGTACTTC. Protein sequence: CASSPGSQETQYF.

In its sample, this clonotype was seen many times. The chain couples TRBV21-1 to TRBJ2-5. TRBV21-1 is deemed a pseudogene. CDR3 length: 10 amino acids. The CDR3 coding sequence is TGTGCCAGCAGGCAAGAGACCCAGTACTTC. This sequence encodes CASRQETQYF.

This clonotype was detected a few times. The chain carries TRBV5-1 and TRBJ2-7; 8 bases are a match to TRBD1. Trimming at V came to 5 bases and at J to 0 bases, leaving 13 bases not matched to a gene. The CDR3 runs to 17 residues. CDR1 is SGHRS, CDR2 YFSETQ, per germline. CDR3 loop: CASRALGQGSSSYEQYF. CDR3 sequence (DNA): TGCGCCAGCAGGGCCTTAGGACAGGGTTCAAGCTCCTACGAGCAGTACTTC.

The rearrangement links TRBV18 to TRBJ1-2, with 11 bases identical to TRBD1. The CDR3 totals 17 residues. CDR1 and CDR2 from the germline V gene are KGHSH and LQKENI. With 3 bases clipped from V and 0 bases from J, the junction kept 6 bases outside the gene matches. CDR3 nucleotides: TGTGCCAGCTCACCTCCCGGGACAGGGGGTTCTAACTATGGCTACACCTTC. Protein product: CASSPPGTGGSNYGYTF. The full variable domain, rest sourced from reference TRBV18 and TRBJ1-2, is NAGVMQNPRHLVRRRGQEARLRCSPMKGHSHVYWYRQLPEEGLKFMVYLQKENIIDESGMPKERFSAEFPKEGPSILRIQQVVRGDSAAYFCASSPPGTGGSNYGYTFGSGTRLTVV.

This clonotype was detected a few times. This chain joins TRBV5-1 and TRBJ1-1, with TRBD1 matching 8 bases. Unmatched junction bases numbered 3, after V lost 3 bases and J lost 5 bases. CDR3 length equals 13 residues. CDR1 SGHRS and CDR2 YFSETQ come from the germline V gene. The DNA of the CDR3 is TGCGCCAGCAGCTCCAGACAGGGGACTGAAGCTTTCTTT. It yields the protein CASSSRQGTEAFF.

The chain employs TRBV2 and TRBJ2-3, with 10 bases fitting TRBD2. Germline trimming cut 5 bases from V and 4 bases from J; bases unmatched to any gene: 6. CDR1 SNHLY and CDR2 FYNNEI come from the germline V gene. The CDR3 is made up of 15 amino acids. CDR3 nucleotide sequence: TGTGCCAGCAGTTGGCTAGCGGGAGCCTCAGATACGCAGTATTTT. Its protein product is CASSWLAGASDTQYF.

CDR3 sequence (DNA): TGTGCCAGCAGCTTAGGAGGGGGTGGAGAGACCCAGTACTTC. Translated, it gives CASSLGGGGETQYF. The V gene is TRBV11-2, the J gene TRBJ2-5, with D maybe TRBD1 (6 bases). V lost 1 base to trimming and J lost 4 bases, with 10 bases between them. CDR1 and CDR2 from the germline V gene are SGHAT and FQNNGV. The CDR3 has 14 residues.

This clonotype appeared many times. The chain uses TRBV6-5 and TRBJ2-5; 10 bases map to TRBD1. Germline V CDR1 and CDR2: MNHEY, SVGAGI. The trim removed 7 bases at V and 2 bases at J, leaving 10 bases unmatched. The CDR3 length is 16 residues. The CDR3 loop is CASTETGGRGQETQYF. CDR3 bases: TGTGCCAGCACCGAGACAGGGGGCAGGGGGCAAGAGACCCAGTACTTC.